This entry lists 27 T cell receptor beta chains sequenced from one sample in a study of PD-1 blockade in classical Hodgkin lymphoma. Each patient's relapse followed autologous stem cell transplantation, and brentuximab vedotin exposure varied. Assay used: immunoSEQ multiplex PCR; TCRdb lists only in-frame clones, some missing. The sample includes approximately 84,000 clones, 89% of them seen just once. This material consisted of peripheral blood mononuclear cells (PBMCs), taken at baseline. These TCRs come from a human donor with classical Hodgkin lymphoma.

The chain uses TRBV11-2 and TRBJ1-2, with D maybe TRBD1 (6 bases). The ends were cut back, 5 bases at V and 5 bases at J, with 12 bases in the middle. Germline V CDR1 and CDR2: SGHAT, FQNNGV. The CDR3 consists of 13 residues. CDR3 in amino acids: CASSPGQTYGYTF. The CDR3 coding sequence is TGTGCCAGCAGCCCCGGACAGACATATGGCTACACCTTC.

The chain carries TRBV4-1 and TRBJ2-2; 14 nucleotides match TRBD2. The CDR3 runs to 17 residues. The germline CDR1 and CDR2 sequences are MGHRA and YSYEKL. The junction had 4 bases not matched to a gene; V was cut back by 6 bases and J by 1 base. As DNA, the CDR3 is TGCGCCAGCAGTGGACTAGCGGGAGGAAGGAACACCGGGGAGCTGTTTTTT. Translated, it gives CASSGLAGGRNTGELFF.

Concerning this clone: One junction end disagrees with the germline gene, perhaps due to a read error. CDR3 DNA sequence: TGTGCCAGCAGTAACTCCGGACAGGGATACGAGCAGTACTTC. As protein: CASSNSGQGYEQYF. The chain uses TRBV6-5 and TRBJ2-7, with 8 positions matching TRBD1. Germline V gives CDR1 MNHEY, CDR2 SVGAGI. The CDR3 contains 14 residues.

This chain joins TRBV28 and TRBJ2-3; TRBD2 matches at 9 bases. Germline-derived CDR1 and CDR2 are MDHEN and SYDVKM. The CDR3 runs 17 residues. The trim removed 2 bases at V and 2 bases at J, leaving 8 bases unmatched. Here the CDR3 reads CASSLDPLAGTTDTQYF. CDR3 in DNA: TGTGCCAGCAGTTTAGATCCCCTAGCGGGAACCACAGATACGCAGTATTTT.

This clone was observed a few times. This chain connects TRBV28 to TRBJ1-2; 8 bases are shared with TRBD1. V was clipped by 7 bases and J by 5 bases; unmatched bases: 15. The germline CDR1 and CDR2 sequences are MDHEN and SYDVKM. The CDR3 contains 16 residues. The CDR3 sequence is CASTPLDRVGGYGYTF. DNA for the CDR3: TGTGCCAGCACCCCGCTGGACAGGGTGGGAGGGTATGGCTACACCTTC.

The chain combines TRBV6-5 with TRBJ1-1; D perhaps matches TRBD1 (5 bases). The length of the CDR3 is 12 residues. The germline V and J ends were trimmed by 2 bases and 8 bases, with 9 bases remaining between them. Per the germline V gene, CDR1 is MNHEY and CDR2 is SVGAGI. The DNA of the CDR3 is TGTGCCAGCAGTTACACTCAGGGAGAAGCTTTCTTT. The encoded protein is CASSYTQGEAFF.

The chain has TRBV10-1 and TRBJ2-3; 12 bases line up with TRBD2. Germline CDR1 WNHNN, CDR2 SYGVQD (reference sequence). V was clipped by 2 bases and J by 2 bases; unmatched bases: 5. The CDR3 runs to 17 residues. The CDR3 reads CASSEPGLAGPTDTQYF. The CDR3, as DNA: TGCGCCAGCAGTGAGCCTGGACTAGCGGGGCCCACAGATACGCAGTATTTT.

The V and J genes are TRBV9 and TRBJ2-3; TRBD2 agrees at 8 bases. V lost 1 base, J lost 1 base, and 5 bases stayed unmatched. CDR3 length: 16 amino acids. Germline V gene data show CDR1 as SGDLS and CDR2 as YYNGEE. This chain's CDR3 is CASSVRAGVGTDTQYF. The CDR3 nucleotides are TGTGCCAGCAGCGTAAGAGCGGGAGTGGGCACAGATACGCAGTATTTT.

V and J are TRBV2 and TRBJ1-3; tentatively, D is TRBD1 (5 bases). Deletions cut 6 bases from V and 0 bases from J, with 24 bases between. Germline CDR1 and CDR2: SNHLY and FYNNEI. The CDR3 sequence is 19 residues long. The CDR3 loop reads CASRARGGSPTISGNTIYF. CDR3 bases: TGTGCCAGCAGGGCCCGGGGCGGATCGCCCACCATCTCTGGAAACACCATATATTTT.

The rearrangement joins TRBV29-1 to TRBJ1-1, with D unclear. The CDR3 extends over 13 amino acids. V gave up 5 bases and J gave up 1 base, with 11 bases separating them. Per the germline V gene, CDR1 is SQVTM and CDR2 is ANQGSEA. CDR3 loop: CSVPGLGNTEAFF. The CDR3 DNA sequence: TGCAGCGTTCCGGGTTTGGGGAACACTGAAGCTTTCTTT.

The V gene is TRBV28, the J gene TRBJ1-1, with a possible D match to TRBD1 (6 bases). Trimming took off 8 bases at V and 0 bases at J, with 13 bases between the two ends. The CDR3 sequence is 14 residues long. Germline values: CDR1 MDHEN, CDR2 SYDVKM. The CDR3, as DNA: TGTGCCAGCCTCGGGGGGCGGTTGAACACTGAAGCTTTCTTT. It specifies CASLGGRLNTEAFF.

The genes are TRBV30 and TRBJ2-7; TRBD1 is a possible D gene (5 bases). Between the trimmed V and J ends, which lost 4 bases and 2 bases, there was a span of 9 bases. Germline V gene lookup returns CDR1 GTSNPN and CDR2 SVGIG (reference sequence). The CDR3 length is 12 residues. CDR3 region: CAWTGSTYEQYF. For the CDR3, the DNA is TGTGCCTGGACAGGGTCAACCTACGAGCAGTACTTC.

The genes are TRBV4-2 and TRBJ2-3; 7 nucleotides agree with TRBD2. V dropped 1 base and J dropped 6; count of bases not matched to a gene: 10. This CDR3 comprises 16 residues. CDR1 is LGHNA and CDR2 is YNFKEQ in the germline V gene. CDR3 amino acids: CASSQGGSGGLDTQYF. In DNA form, the CDR3 reads TGTGCCAGCAGCCAAGGTGGATCGGGAGGATTGGATACGCAGTATTTT.

The J gene is TRBJ2-7, the V gene TRBV18; TRBD2 matches at 12 bases. This CDR3 is built from 15 residues. V lost 3 bases to trimming and J lost 2 bases; unmatched junction nucleotides: 2. Germline V gives CDR1 KGHSH, CDR2 LQKENI. CDR3 region: CASSPGLAGPYEQYF. Written as DNA, the CDR3 is TGTGCCAGCTCACCGGGACTAGCGGGCCCCTACGAGCAGTACTTC. Together with reference TRBV18 and TRBJ2-7, the CDR3 gives the full variable domain: NAGVMQNPRHLVRRRGQEARLRCSPMKGHSHVYWYRQLPEEGLKFMVYLQKENIIDESGMPKERFSAEFPKEGPSILRIQQVVRGDSAAYFCASSPGLAGPYEQYFGPGTRLTVT.

This chain links TRBV30 with TRBJ1-5; a possible D gene is TRBD1 (6 bases). The CDR3 runs 14 residues. The germline CDR1 and CDR2 sequences are GTSNPN and SVGIG (reference sequence). Trimming took off 4 bases at V and 1 base at J, with 11 bases between the two ends. CDR3 coding DNA: TGTGCCTGGAAGGGGGATTCGAGCAATCAGCCCCAGCATTTT. This codes for CAWKGDSSNQPQHF.

This chain joins TRBV14 and TRBJ2-1; 7 nucleotides align to TRBD2. The ends lost 1 base at V and 2 bases at J; junction bases unmatched: 5. Germline-derived CDR1 and CDR2 are SGHDN and FVKESK. The CDR3 has 16 amino acids. CDR3 loop: CASSQGVGGTYNEQFF. In DNA form, the CDR3 reads TGTGCCAGCAGCCAAGGGGTGGGAGGGACCTACAATGAGCAGTTCTTC. The entire variable domain, with the rest obtained from reference TRBV14 and TRBJ2-1, is as follows: EAGVTQFPSHSVIEKGQTVTLRCDPISGHDNLYWYRRVMGKEIKFLLHFVKESKQDESGMPNNRFLAERTGGTYSTLKVQPAELEDSGVYFCASSQGVGGTYNEQFFGPGTRLTVL.

The chain combines TRBV2 with TRBJ2-2; 8 bases match TRBD2. Germline CDR1 and CDR2: SNHLY and FYNNEI. V was pared by 5 bases and J by 6 bases, with 8 bases of the junction left unmatched. CDR3 length: 15 amino acids. The CDR3 protein is CASSTGTRSAGELFF. CDR3 coding DNA: TGTGCCAGCAGTACCGGGACTAGGTCTGCCGGGGAGCTGTTTTTT.

This clone was observed once. The chain employs TRBV4-1 and TRBJ1-4; 8 positions match TRBD1. Germline V gene sequence: CDR1 MGHRA, CDR2 YSYEKL. The CDR3 runs 18 residues. V lost 3 bases and J lost 0; bases outside the gene matches: 9. The CDR3 loop is CASSHVVQGGATNEKLFF. The CDR3 bases are TGCGCCAGCAGCCACGTCGTACAGGGGGGAGCAACTAATGAAAAACTGTTTTTT.

The rearrangement links TRBV28 to TRBJ1-4, with 7 bases identical to TRBD1. V lost 6 bases, J lost 0 bases, and 7 bases stayed unmatched. This CDR3 region has 16 residues. Germline V gene lookup returns CDR1 MDHEN and CDR2 SYDVKM. This chain's CDR3 is CASSAGGVTTNEKLFF. The CDR3 DNA follows: TGTGCCAGCAGCGCAGGGGGAGTTACAACTAATGAAAAACTGTTTTTT.

The chain recombines TRBV7-2 with TRBJ2-5; D tentatively fits TRBD1 or TRBD2 (5 bases each). This CDR3 comprises 16 residues. Germline lookup yields CDR1 SGHTA and CDR2 FQGNSA. Trimming pared 2 bases from V and 3 bases from J, leaving 16 bases between. The CDR3 spells CASSLIILRGEETQYF. The CDR3 nucleotides are TGTGCCAGCAGCTTAATAATCCTAAGAGGGGAAGAGACCCAGTACTTC.

The V and J genes are TRBV5-8 and TRBJ2-7; D is undetermined. Germline lookup yields CDR1 SGHTS and CDR2 YDEGEE. Trimming cost V 8 bases and J 2 bases, with 14 bases left between them. The CDR3 is 13 amino acids. The CDR3 region is CARILAGPYEQYF. The CDR3 bases are TGTGCCAGAATCCTGGCAGGACCCTACGAGCAGTACTTC.

The chain uses TRBV5-5 and TRBJ2-7; D possibly matches TRBD1 or TRBD2 (5 bases each). Germline CDR1 reads SGHKS; CDR2 reads YYEKEE (reference sequence). V lost 2 bases, J lost 6 bases, and 15 bases lay in between. The CDR3 spans 14 residues. The CDR3 DNA reads as TGTGCCAGCAGCTTTGAGGGGAGCCCGGGCGAGCAGTACTTC. It codes for CASSFEGSPGEQYF.

The rearrangement uses TRBV30 and TRBJ1-1; the D is unclear. Germline V gives CDR1 GTSNPN, CDR2 SVGIG (reference sequence). The CDR3 is 13 residues long. The germline V and J ends were trimmed by 0 bases and 4 bases, with 9 bases remaining between them. The CDR3 nucleotides read TGTGCCTGGAGTGTGAGGGATTTCACTGAAGCTTTCTTT. It yields the protein CAWSVRDFTEAFF.

This sequence joins TRBV6-1 and TRBJ2-6; no clear D. Germline V gene data show CDR1 as MNHNS and CDR2 as SASEGT. V lost 1 base, J lost 1 base, and 5 bases lay in between. There are 15 residues in the CDR3. DNA for the CDR3: TGTGCCAGCAGTGAAGACGGGTCTGGGGCCAACGTCCTGACTTTC. The encoded protein is CASSEDGSGANVLTF.

Comments on this clone: Other DNA sequences within the sample encode an identical CDR3. In DNA form, the CDR3 reads TGTGCCAGCAGCGGACAGGGGGGCAATCAGCCCCAGCATTTT. Amino acids: CASSGQGGNQPQHF. The genes are TRBV2 and TRBJ1-5, with 10 positions matching TRBD1. This CDR3 is built from 14 residues. V trimming: 6 bases; J trimming: 2 bases; junction bases outside the gene matches: 1. Per germline, CDR1 SNHLY and CDR2 FYNNEI. The variable domain in full, with the rest retrieved from reference TRBV2 and TRBJ1-5, is EPEVTQTPSHQVTQMGQEVILRCVPISNHLYFYWYRQILGQKVEFLVSFYNNEISEKSEIFDDQFSVERPDGSNFTLKIRSTKLEDSAMYFCASSGQGGNQPQHFGDGTRLSIL.

V is TRBV11-2 and J is TRBJ1-3; TRBD1 aligns across 7 bases. The CDR3 spans 14 residues. In germline, CDR1 is SGHAT, CDR2 FQNNGV. J lost 3 bases, V lost 5 bases, and 4 bases had no gene match. DNA of the CDR3: TGTGCCAGCAGCCAACAGGGGTTTGGAAACACCATATATTTT. It specifies CASSQQGFGNTIYF.

The rearrangement links TRBV7-6 to TRBJ2-4, with 14 positions matching TRBD2. With 1 base clipped from V and 7 bases from J, the junction kept 9 bases outside the gene matches. The CDR3 covers 18 residues. The germline gives CDR1 SGHVS, CDR2 FNYEAQ. The CDR3 region is CASSLVTWTSGRKNIQYF. In DNA, the CDR3 is TGTGCCAGCAGCTTAGTTACGTGGACTAGCGGGAGGAAGAACATTCAGTACTTC.